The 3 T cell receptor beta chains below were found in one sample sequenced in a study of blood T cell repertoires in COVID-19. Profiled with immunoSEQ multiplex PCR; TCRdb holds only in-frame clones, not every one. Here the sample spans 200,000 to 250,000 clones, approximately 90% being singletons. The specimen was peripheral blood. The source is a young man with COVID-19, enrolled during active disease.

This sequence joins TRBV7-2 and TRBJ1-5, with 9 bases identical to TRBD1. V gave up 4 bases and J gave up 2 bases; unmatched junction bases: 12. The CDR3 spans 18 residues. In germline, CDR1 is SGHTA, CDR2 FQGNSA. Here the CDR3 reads CASSSKGQGGKGNQPQHF. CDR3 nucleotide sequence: TGTGCCAGCAGCTCTAAGGGACAGGGAGGAAAGGGCAATCAGCCCCAGCATTTT.

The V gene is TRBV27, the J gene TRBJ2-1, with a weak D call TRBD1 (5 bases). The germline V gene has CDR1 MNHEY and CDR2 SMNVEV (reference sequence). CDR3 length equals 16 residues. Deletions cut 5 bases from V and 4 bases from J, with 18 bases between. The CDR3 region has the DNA TGTGCCAGCAGTCCTCCCCGCAGGGTGGGATACAATGAGCAGTTCTTC. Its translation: CASSPPRRVGYNEQFF.

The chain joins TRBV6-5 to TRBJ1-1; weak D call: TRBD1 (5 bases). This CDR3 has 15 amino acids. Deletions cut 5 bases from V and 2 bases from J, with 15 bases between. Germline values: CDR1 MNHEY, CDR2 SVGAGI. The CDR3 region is CASSQASGGNTEAFF. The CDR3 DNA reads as TGTGCCAGCAGTCAGGCCTCGGGGGGAAACACTGAAGCTTTCTTT.